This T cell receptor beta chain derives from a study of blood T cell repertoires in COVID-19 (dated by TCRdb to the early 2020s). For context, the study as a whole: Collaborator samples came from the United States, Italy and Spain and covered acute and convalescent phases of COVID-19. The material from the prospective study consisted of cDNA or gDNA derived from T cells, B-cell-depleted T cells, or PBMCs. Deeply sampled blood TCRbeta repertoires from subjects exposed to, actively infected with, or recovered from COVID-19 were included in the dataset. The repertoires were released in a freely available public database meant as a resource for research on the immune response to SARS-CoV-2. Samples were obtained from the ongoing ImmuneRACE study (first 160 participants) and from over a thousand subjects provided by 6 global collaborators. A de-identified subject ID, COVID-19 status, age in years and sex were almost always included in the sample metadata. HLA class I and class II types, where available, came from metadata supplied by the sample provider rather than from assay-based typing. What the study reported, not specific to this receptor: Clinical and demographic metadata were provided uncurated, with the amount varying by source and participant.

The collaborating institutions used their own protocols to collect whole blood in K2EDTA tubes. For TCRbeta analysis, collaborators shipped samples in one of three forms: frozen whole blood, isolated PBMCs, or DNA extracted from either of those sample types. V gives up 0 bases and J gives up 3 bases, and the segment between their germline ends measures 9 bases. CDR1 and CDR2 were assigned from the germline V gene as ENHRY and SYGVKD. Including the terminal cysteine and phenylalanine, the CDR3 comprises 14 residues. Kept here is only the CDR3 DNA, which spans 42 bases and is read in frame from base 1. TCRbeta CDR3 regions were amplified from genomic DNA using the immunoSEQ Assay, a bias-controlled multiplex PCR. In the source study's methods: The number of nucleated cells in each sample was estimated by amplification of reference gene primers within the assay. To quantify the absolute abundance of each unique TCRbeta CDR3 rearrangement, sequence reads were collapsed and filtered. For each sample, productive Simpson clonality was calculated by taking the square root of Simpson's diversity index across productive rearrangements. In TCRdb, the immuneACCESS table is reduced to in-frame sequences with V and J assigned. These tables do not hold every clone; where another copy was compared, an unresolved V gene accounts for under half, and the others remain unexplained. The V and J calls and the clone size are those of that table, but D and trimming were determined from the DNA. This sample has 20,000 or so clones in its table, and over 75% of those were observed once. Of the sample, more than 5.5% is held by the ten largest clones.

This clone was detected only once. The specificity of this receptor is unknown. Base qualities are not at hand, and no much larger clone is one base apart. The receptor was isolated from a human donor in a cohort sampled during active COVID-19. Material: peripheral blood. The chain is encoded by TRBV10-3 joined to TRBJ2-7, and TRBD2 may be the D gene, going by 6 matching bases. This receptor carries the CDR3 CAISESKDYYEQYF. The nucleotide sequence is TGTGCCATCAGTGAGTCTAAGGACTACTACGAGCAGTACTTC.